Below, 18 T cell receptor beta chains from the same sample are listed, as sequenced in a study of regulatory T cells in long-lasting Graves disease. Time point meaning: newly diagnosed GD, antithyroid drugs for less than 3 months. The TCR library was prepared using RNA isolated from PBMCs. CDR3 regions were amplified by Arm-PCR using iRepertoire HTBI primers to build TCR beta libraries. TCRdb re-derived calls from the multiplex PCR reads in MiXCR, one entry per CDR3 protein. The sample holds 450,000 to 600,000 distinct CDR3 sequences; about 13% are singletons and the top ten take under 10%. The same data also contributed to another study, on T cells in Graves' hyperthyroidism and ophthalmopathy.

The specimen was peripheral blood mononuclear cells (PBMCs), collected at new diagnosis, from a patient treated with antithyroid drugs. The receptor source for this set is a young man with Graves disease.

This clonotype has a count of ten or more. V and J are TRBV29-1 and TRBJ1-2; 7 bases fit TRBD1. The junction had 6 bases not matched to a gene; V was cut back by 4 bases and J by 7 bases. CDR3 size: 12 residues. From germline, CDR1 is SQVTM and CDR2 ANQGSEA. In nucleotides, the CDR3 is TGCAGCGTTGTACAGGGGACTAGTGGCTACACCTTC. The encoded protein is CSVVQGTSGYTF.

This clonotype has more than one count but fewer than ten. V gene TRBV30 combines with J gene TRBJ2-5, with a tentative D call TRBD2 (6 bases). There are 13 residues in the CDR3. The germline V gene has CDR1 GTSNPN and CDR2 SVGIG (reference sequence). V lost 4 bases to trimming and J lost 5 bases, with 14 bases between them. The CDR3 here is CAWTKSGAETQYF. The CDR3 DNA reads as TGTGCCTGGACCAAGTCGGGAGCGGAGACCCAGTACTTC. The full variable domain, its missing parts supplied by reference TRBV30 and TRBJ2-5, is SQTIHQWPATLVQPVGSPLSLECTVEGTSNPNLYWYRQAAGRGLQLLFYSVGIGQISSEVPQNLSASRPQDRQFILSSKKLLLSDSGFYLCAWTKSGAETQYFGPGTRLLVL.

This clonotype was detected ten times or more. The genes are TRBV18 and TRBJ2-5; 8 bases line up with TRBD1. This CDR3 is 16 amino acids long. V trimming: 0 bases; J trimming: 4 bases; junction bases outside the gene matches: 7. The germline CDR1 and CDR2 sequences are KGHSH and LQKENI. In DNA, the CDR3 is TGTGCCAGCTCACCACCGACAGGGGCGCATGGAGAGACCCAGTACTTC. Translation gives CASSPPTGAHGETQYF. Using reference TRBV18 and TRBJ2-5 for the parts outside the CDR3, the full variable domain is NAGVMQNPRHLVRRRGQEARLRCSPMKGHSHVYWYRQLPEEGLKFMVYLQKENIIDESGMPKERFSAEFPKEGPSILRIQQVVRGDSAAYFCASSPPTGAHGETQYFGPGTRLLVL.

This clonotype turned up a few times. The chain employs TRBV20-1 and TRBJ2-2; D ambiguous. Trimming removed 3 bases at V and 4 bases at J, with 9 bases between. The germline V gene encodes CDR1 DFQATT and CDR2 SNEGSKA (reference sequence). CDR3 size: 13 residues. The CDR3 nucleotides are TGCAGTGCTAGGTTGCAGGTCACCGGGGAGCTGTTTTTT. Protein: CSARLQVTGELFF.

This clonotype showed up many times. V and J are TRBV5-1 and TRBJ2-1; 10 bases map to TRBD2. Trimming at V came to 5 bases and at J to 8 bases, leaving 7 bases not matched to a gene. This CDR3 comprises 14 residues. CDR1 and CDR2 (germline): SGHRS, YFSETQ. The CDR3 here is CASRSSGRVDEQFF. The CDR3 region has the DNA TGCGCCAGCAGATCTAGCGGGAGAGTGGATGAGCAGTTCTTC.

This clonotype was detected ten times or more. This chain uses TRBV12-3 or TRBV12-4 with TRBJ2-7; D possibly corresponds to TRBD2 (5 bases). V lost 6 bases and J lost 6, with 15 bases in between. CDR3 length: 13 residues. CDR3 sequence (DNA): TGTGCCAGCAGCTTGGACTCCCTTGGCGAGCAGTACTTC. This translates into CASSLDSLGEQYF.

This clonotype was counted many times. J is TRBJ2-7 and V is TRBV20-1; D is undetermined. V lost 6 bases to trimming and J lost 0 bases, with 12 bases between them. The CDR3 is 13 amino acids. The germline V gene encodes CDR1 DFQATT and CDR2 SNEGSKA (reference sequence). The CDR3 spells CSAKRESSYEQYF. The DNA of the CDR3 is TGCAGTGCAAAAAGAGAGAGCTCCTACGAGCAGTACTTC.

A few counts support this clonotype. This chain's CDR3 is CASTVTGGGSPLHF. CDR3 sequence (DNA): TGTGCCAGCACCGTTACAGGGGGAGGTTCACCCCTCCACTTT. This chain connects TRBV6-1 to TRBJ1-6; TRBD1 agrees at 8 bases. The V segment lost 7 bases and the J segment 9 bases; nucleotides outside the gene matches: 8. The V gene's germline CDR1 is MNHNS and CDR2 SASEGT. The CDR3 totals 14 residues.

This clonotype was counted many times. The chain recombines TRBV19 with TRBJ2-1, with TRBD2 identical over 9 bases. Germline CDR1 and CDR2: LNHDA and SQIVND (reference sequence). The CDR3 is made up of 17 amino acids. With 6 bases clipped from V and 8 bases from J, the junction kept 17 bases outside the gene matches. CDR3 amino acids: CASRPQKTSGTWDEQFF. The CDR3 nucleotides read TGTGCCAGTAGACCTCAAAAGACTAGCGGTACATGGGATGAGCAGTTCTTC.

In this sample, this clonotype turned up many times. The rearrangement uses TRBV27 and TRBJ1-1, with a possible D match to TRBD1 (5 bases). The CDR3 loop spans 13 amino acids. In germline, CDR1 is MNHEY, CDR2 SMNVEV (reference sequence). The germline V and J ends were trimmed by 8 bases and 1 base, with 11 bases remaining between them. In DNA, the CDR3 is TGTGCCAGCCATGACAGTTCGAACACTGAAGCTTTCTTT. It encodes CASHDSSNTEAFF.

This clonotype has at least ten counts. The chain employs TRBV7-8 and TRBJ1-5; D is possibly TRBD1 (5 bases). The CDR3 consists of 14 residues. V gave up 5 bases and J gave up 3 bases, with 11 bases separating them. Germline lookup yields CDR1 SGHVS and CDR2 FQNEAQ. In nucleotides, the CDR3 is TGTGCCAGCAGCCGGGAGGGACCCAATCAGCCCCAGCATTTT. As protein: CASSREGPNQPQHF. Full variable domain (remainder filled in from reference TRBV7-8 and TRBJ1-5): GAGVSQSPRYKVAKRGQDVALRCDPISGHVSLFWYQQALGQGPEFLTYFQNEAQLDKSGLPSDRFFAERPEGSVSTLKIQRTQQEDSAVYLCASSREGPNQPQHFGDGTRLSIL.

The chain links TRBV5-6 to TRBJ2-1; 11 nucleotides match TRBD2. This CDR3 region has 16 residues. The junction had 10 bases not matched to a gene; V was cut back by 5 bases and J by 6 bases. CDR1 and CDR2 from the germline V gene are SGHDT and YYEEEE. CDR3 DNA sequence: TGTGCCAGCAGATCCTTAGCGGGAGGGCTTCGCAATGAGCAGTTCTTC. It specifies CASRSLAGGLRNEQFF.

This clonotype was picked up many times. The chain couples TRBV2 to TRBJ2-5, with D possibly matching TRBD2 (5 bases). CDR1 is SNHLY, CDR2 FYNNEI, per germline. With 8 bases removed from V and 0 bases from J, the gap between germline ends came to 13 bases. The CDR3 totals 14 residues. The CDR3 DNA sequence: TGTGCCAGCCTCGGGGAACCAAACCAAGAGACCCAGTACTTC. Protein: CASLGEPNQETQYF.

In this sample, this clonotype turned up many times. The J gene is TRBJ2-5, the V gene TRBV6-1, with a tentative D call TRBD2 (6 bases). The germline V and J ends were trimmed by 2 bases and 2 bases, with 12 bases remaining between them. The germline CDR1 and CDR2 sequences are MNHNS and SASEGT. The CDR3 runs to 15 residues. CDR3 bases: TGTGCCAGCAGTGAACTTGCGGCGGGACAAGAGACCCAGTACTTC. Translation: CASSELAAGQETQYF.

Points on this clonotype: This likely comes from a read error, as the CDR3 has no conserved phenylalanine or tryptophan at its end. This chain connects TRBV18 to TRBJ2-5; D remains ambiguous. The germline V gene encodes CDR1 KGHSH and CDR2 LQKENI. V lost 6 bases and J lost 1, with 3 bases in between. This CDR3 is built from 11 residues. DNA for the CDR3: TGTGCCAGCTCTCTCCAAGAGACCCAGTACTCC. This sequence encodes CASSLQETQYS.

The table lists this clonotype with many counts. The gene calls are TRBV20-1 and TRBJ2-1; TRBD1 agrees at 8 bases. The germline gives CDR1 DFQATT, CDR2 SNEGSKA (reference sequence). The J segment lost 7 bases and the V segment lost 3 bases, leaving 5 bases of the junction unmatched. CDR3 length: 13 amino acids. The DNA of the CDR3 is TGCAGTGCTAGGGAGGACAGGGCGAATGAGCAGTTCTTC. Translation gives CSAREDRANEQFF.

This clonotype was seen ten or more times. This chain links TRBV12-3 or TRBV12-4 with TRBJ1-1; no clear D gene. The V end lost 3 bases, the J end lost 3 bases, and 20 bases lay between the germline ends. The CDR3 runs 17 residues. The CDR3 region is CASSLWVTRGDYTEAFF. As DNA, the CDR3 is TGTGCCAGCAGTTTGTGGGTGACACGGGGAGACTACACTGAAGCTTTCTTT.

The chain joins TRBV20-1 to TRBJ1-5; tentative D call: TRBD1 (6 bases). Germline CDR1 is DFQATT and CDR2 is SNEGSKA (reference sequence). V was cut by 5 bases and J by 2 bases, with 10 bases left in between. The CDR3 contains 13 residues. CDR3: CSAPTGRNQPQHF. CDR3 DNA sequence: TGCAGTGCTCCTACAGGGCGCAATCAGCCCCAGCATTTT.